Reported below is one T cell receptor (beta chain). In the authors' methods: Reference gene primer amplification yielded estimated nucleated cell counts. The assay was immunoSEQ multiplex PCR, and TCRdb's table has in-frame clones only and misses some. The V and J calls and the clone size are those of that table, but D and trimming were determined from the DNA. The sample has about 110,000 clones; 84% are singletons. These data come from a study of blood T cell repertoires in COVID-19. The overall study: Specimens from acute and convalescent COVID-19 originated in the United States, Italy and Spain. PBMCs, B-cell-depleted T cells, or T cells provided the cDNA or gDNA that made up the material.

Specimen: peripheral blood. This clonotype was sampled from a woman aged 60-75 years with acute or convalescent COVID-19.

The CDR3 reads CASSVRGSTLYNEQFF. CDR3 nucleotide sequence: TGTGCCAGCAGCGTAAGGGGTAGCACCCTTTACAATGAGCAGTTCTTC. The rearrangement links TRBV9 to TRBJ2-1; TRBD1 might be the D (5 bases). Trimming took off 1 base at V and 4 bases at J, with 15 bases between the two ends. This CDR3 has 16 amino acids. Germline CDR1 reads SGDLS; CDR2 reads YYNGEE. The full variable domain, in which reference TRBV9 and TRBJ2-1 provide the parts outside the CDR3, is DSGVTQTPKHLITATGQRVTLRCSPRSGDLSVYWYQQSLDQGLQFLIQYYNGEERAKGNILERFSAQQFPDLHSELNLSSLELGDSALYFCASSVRGSTLYNEQFFGPGTRLTVL.